One sample yielded the 13 T cell receptor beta chains listed below, sequenced in a study of T cells expressing NK-cell markers. From its re-call of the 5' RACE reads, TCRdb lists each CDR3 protein once, without DNA. Its table records about 460,000 distinct CDR3 sequences. The sample consisted of blood T cells: a sorted CD56 or NKG2C T cell subset, CD4+ or CD8+ T cells, or bulk PBMC T cells (not recorded which). These receptors all stem from a woman between 50 and 59 years old in good health.

The J gene is TRBJ2-1, the V gene TRBV21-1; absent DNA, TCRdb's TRBD2 call cannot be checked. TRBV21-1 represents a pseudogene. This CDR3 region has 16 residues. The CDR3 spells CASSKEGLACFNEQFF.

The chain couples TRBV3-1 to TRBJ1-5; lacking DNA, the TRBD1 call made by TCRdb goes unchecked. This CDR3 contains 13 residues. The germline CDR1 and CDR2 sequences are LGHDT and YNNKEL (reference sequence). CDR3 in amino acids: CASSRDNHQPQHF.

This chain joins TRBV20-1 and TRBJ2-1; TCRdb gives TRBD2 as the D gene, but with no DNA this cannot be confirmed. This CDR3 contains 15 residues. Germline-derived CDR1 and CDR2 are DFQATT and SNEGSKA (reference sequence). The CDR3 loop is CSAREYSGDYNEQFF.

The chain uses TRBV6-5 and TRBJ1-4. CDR3 size: 14 residues. The germline V gene encodes CDR1 MNHEY and CDR2 SVGAGI. The CDR3 loop is CASSYISPNEKLFF.

The J gene is TRBJ2-5, the V gene TRBV6-2 or TRBV6-3. CDR1 is MNHEY and CDR2 is SVGEGT in the germline V gene. This CDR3 comprises 12 residues. The CDR3: CASSYSMGTQYF.

The chain uses TRBV7-2 and TRBJ2-3. The CDR3 is 13 amino acids. The germline gives CDR1 SGHTA, CDR2 FQGNSA. This CDR3 is CASSRLFADTQYF.

The chain employs TRBV6-2 or TRBV6-3 and TRBJ2-2. From germline, CDR1 is MNHEY and CDR2 SVGEGT. CDR3 length equals 17 residues. CDR3: CASSYHEVRANTGELFF.

CDR3 loop: CASSEAGPGGYTF. The chain has TRBV14 and TRBJ1-2; without DNA, the TCRdb call of TRBD1 cannot be checked. The CDR3 has 13 amino acids. The germline gives CDR1 SGHDN, CDR2 FVKESK.

V usage is TRBV20-1 and J usage is TRBJ2-3; there is no DNA to check the TCRdb D call of TRBD2. Per the germline V gene, CDR1 is DFQATT and CDR2 is SNEGSKA (reference sequence). The CDR3 is 17 residues long. CDR3 sequence: CSARGVGGRSNTDTQYF.

The gene calls are TRBV15 and TRBJ1-4; TCRdb proposes TRBD1, but this gene call is untestable without DNA. The V gene's germline CDR1 is LNHNV and CDR2 YYDKDF (reference sequence). The CDR3 sequence is 19 residues long. This chain's CDR3 is CATSRDRGRGAATNEKLFF.

This sequence joins TRBV7-6 and TRBJ2-2; TCRdb's D call of TRBD2 is untestable without DNA. Germline CDR1 is SGHVS and CDR2 is FNYEAQ. The CDR3 runs 17 residues. The chain's CDR3 is CASSKLMVGALTGELFF.

The chain recombines TRBV14 with TRBJ2-7. This CDR3 region has 11 residues. The germline V gene has CDR1 SGHDN and CDR2 FVKESK. The CDR3 here is CASGAGYEQYF. Full variable domain (rest looked up from reference TRBV14 and TRBJ2-7): EAGVTQFPSHSVIEKGQTVTLRCDPISGHDNLYWYRRVMGKEIKFLLHFVKESKQDESGMPNNRFLAERTGGTYSTLKVQPAELEDSGVYFCASGAGYEQYFGPGTRLTVT.

The V gene is TRBV12-3 or TRBV12-4, the J gene TRBJ1-3; checking the TCRdb D call of TRBD1 is not possible without DNA. The CDR3 loop spans 13 amino acids. The CDR3 reads CASTRDSGNTIYF.